This TCR beta chain was captured in a study of metastatic and nonmetastatic thyroid tumors. At least ten counts were recorded for this clone. Via MiXCR, TCRdb re-called the PCR reads. In the table there are approximately 21,000 clones, around 21% of which are singletons. Each patient came to thyroid surgery without any prior treatment (of any kind). Sequencing was performed on blood. The origin of this receptor is a female donor with papillary thyroid cancer or a benign thyroid nodule (not recorded which). Some clones in this sample may be carry-over from other donors' samples.

CDR3 region: CASRWTGRETQYF. The CDR3, as DNA: TGTGCCAGCAGATGGACAGGGCGGGAGACCCAGTACTTC. The chain recombines TRBV3-1 with TRBJ2-5; 8 bases match TRBD1. After removal of 6 bases from V and 5 bases from J, the junction contained 5 bases not matched to a gene. The germline V gene encodes CDR1 LGHDT and CDR2 YNNKEL (reference sequence). There are 13 residues in the CDR3.